This TCR beta chain was sequenced for a study of cytomegalovirus exposure and HLA in healthy donors. Researchers ran the PCR with 60 Vbeta and 13 Jbeta primers. Sequencing was performed with immunoSEQ multiplex PCR; in TCRdb, only in-frame clones are kept and a portion is missing. Among 180,000 or so clones listed, 70% to 80% were seen once. Germline V lookup: CDR1 SGHDN, CDR2 FVKESK. The CDR3 runs to 16 residues. Trimming shortened V by 0 bases and J by 8 bases, and 16 bases separated the two germline ends. Findings and limits, study-wide: Overall, about 160 TCR beta chains were annotated as cytomegalovirus-associated.

With respect to this clone: What it recognizes is unknown.

Sample: PBMCs. This sequence joins TRBV14 and TRBJ1-4; perhaps TRBD1 as D (5 bases). The TCR was taken from a man between 18 and 35 years old in good health and CMV-seronegative. In DNA, the CDR3 is TGTGCCAGCAGCCAAGATCTTCTGGGGCGCAGCGAAAAACTGTTTTTT. It is translated as CASSQDLLGRSEKLFF.